This T cell receptor beta chain was sequenced for a study of shared clonotypes between healthy human individuals (dated by TCRdb to the early 2020s). About the full investigation: Three men and two women, aged 18 to 49 years, made up the cohort. Per donor, three plates each were used for CD4 naive and CD4 memory, two for CD8 naive, and one for CD8 memory. The study deeply sequenced blood TCR repertoires of about 5 healthy adults to estimate repertoire size and the extent of clonotype sharing between individuals. To increase sequencing depth and limit assay-specific biases, TCR repertoire library preparation and sequencing were carried out by different laboratories using diverse techniques. Per donor, leukapheresis produced somewhere between about 0.85 and 8.9 billion PBMCs.

Using the deep immunoSEQ assay, TCR CDR3 regions were amplified from genomic DNA by multiplex PCR. For each cell subset, the extracted genomic DNA was distributed evenly across all wells of several immunoSEQ 96-well plates, and each plate served as one replicate. For sorted subsets, each replicate PCR was loaded with approximately 200 ng genomic DNA, equivalent to some 31,000 T cell genomes. The purified libraries were quantified using a Qubit 3.0 fluorometer, sized with a Bioanalyzer 2100, and then quantified again using the KAPA Library Quantification kit. Every immunoSEQ 96-well plate was sequenced on a dedicated single-read 150-cycle Illumina NextSeq 550 flow cell. For the original study's pipeline: Because only junctional sequences without quality scores were contained in the immunoSEQ output, filtering matching that applied to full-length reads could not be performed. To assign V/J genes and CDR3, sequences were annotated using PyIR, a Python wrapper for IgBLAST v1.9, with IMGT germline references. Reads were filtered out if the reads had weak V/J assignments (E-value above 1e-6), no CDR3, stop codons, out-of-frame junctions, or ambiguous translated residues. V3J clonotypes were defined as sequences sharing an identical inferred V gene, J gene, and CDR3 amino acid sequence. To compute the percentage overlap between repertoires, the number of shared unique clonotypes was divided by the size of the smaller repertoire. Repertoire richness was assessed with RTK rarefaction, the Chao1 estimator, and Recon v2.1 estimates of unobserved clonotypes. Generation probabilities were computed with OLGA for all TCRbeta clonotypes obtained by the gDNA method from a handful of donors. TCRdb carries this immuneACCESS record with in-frame sequences only. Its versions omit some clonotypes, under half of them owing to an unresolved V gene in the studies checked, with the rest unexplained. V, J and clone size reflect that table, while D and trimming were determined from the DNA. The sample data list about 2 million clones, and less than 95% of these were observed just once. The ten biggest clones cover less than 1.5% of the sample.

CD8 naive samples were obtained by positive selection for CCR7 among CD45RO-negative cells, yielding a CD45RA+CCR7+ population from which TemRA cells were excluded. Healthy HIV-negative adults with no recently reported acute infections or vaccinations were included as donors. Every donor was a Caucasian adult residing in Nashville, Tennessee, USA. Blood was collected by leukapheresis, and PBMCs were isolated by Ficoll-Histopaque density gradient centrifugation and then cryopreserved in liquid nitrogen vapor phase. Analytical flow cytometry was used to check the purity and quantity of each magnetically sorted T cell population. From each sorted fraction, genomic DNA was isolated and quantified by UV absorbance on a Nanodrop 2000c. With respect to this clone: Its specific antigen is unknown. The record has no base qualities; no much larger clone is one base away.

Trimming removed 4 bases from V and 2 bases from J; the gene matches leave 8 bases unexplained. The cysteine opens and the phenylalanine closes a CDR3 of 16 amino acids. The entry retains the CDR3 DNA only, 48 bases that are in frame from base 1. Based on the germline V gene, the CDR1 and CDR2 sequences are SGHDN and FVKESK. Overall study results and their limits: Sharing across several donors was observed for approximately 5% of naive CD4, over 3% of naive CD8, 2% to 2.5% of memory CD4, and around 0.4% of memory CD8 clonotypes. Pairwise subsampling led to the expectation that sequencing depth would affect the degree of clonotype sharing among donors. Because the study included only a small number of donors, the genetic and exposure-history diversity represented was limited. Sampling was restricted to blood, and TCR repertoires in tissue are likely to differ from TCR repertoires in blood. Rarefaction of sorted-subset datasets indicated incomplete sequencing despite the large sequencing depth. Larger estimated clonotype richness was generally found for naive subsets than for memory subsets. Compared with non-shared clonotypes, clonotypes shared by all four sorted-subset donors had higher generation probabilities.

The sequence links TRBV14 to TRBJ2-5, with 9 bases aligning to TRBD1. Sequencing was performed on naive CD8+ T cells sorted from blood. The label giving this sample's cell subset or site can be read as: CD45RA+CCR7+. The clonotype originates from a man aged 18 to 30 in good health. CDR3 protein: CASSPHRGPLQETQYF. The bases are TGTGCCAGCAGCCCGCACAGGGGGCCCTTACAAGAGACCCAGTACTTC. The entire variable domain, with the stretches around the CDR3 drawn from the reference TRBV14 and TRBJ2-5 proteins, is EAGVTQFPSHSVIEKGQTVTLRCDPISGHDNLYWYRRVMGKEIKFLLHFVKESKQDESGMPNNRFLAERTGGTYSTLKVQPAELEDSGVYFCASSPHRGPLQETQYFGPGTRLLVL.